This record looks at one TCR beta chain sequence and its context. As yet, its antigen is unknown. The V end was cut by 0 bases, the J end by 3 bases, with 27 bases between. This CDR3 is built from 20 residues. Germline CDR1 and CDR2: LGHNA and YSLEER. The source of the sample is a study of cytomegalovirus exposure and HLA in healthy donors. Vbeta (60) and Jbeta (13) primers were used in the PCR. Only in-frame clones appear in the TCRdb table, and some are missing; sequencing was by immunoSEQ multiplex PCR. Recorded for this sample: approximately 77,000 clones. Study-wide results and limits: HLA alleles were associated with fewer than 20,000 TCR beta sequences in a later analysis at 0.05 false discovery rate. Later work found that TCR association rates differed between HLA loci; DRB1 had the most and HLA-C the fewest.

The sequence was collected from a man aged 25 to 40 in good health and CMV-seronegative. The chain has TRBV4-3 and TRBJ2-7; a weak D match, TRBD2 (5 bases). Sequenced sample: PBMCs. CDR3 nucleotides: TGCGCCAGCAGCCAAGAGGCAACACGTAACCAAGGAGGACCGTTCTACGAGCAGTACTTC. It is translated as CASSQEATRNQGGPFYEQYF.